This TCR beta chain is drawn from a study of CD8 T cells in ankylosing spondylitis. General study points: Disease-linked clones were reportedly significantly enriched in matched ankylosing spondylitis synovial fluid.

Using quantitative 5'-RACE with molecular barcodes, the authors made TCR beta libraries. MiXCR was run by TCRdb on the 5' RACE reads, yielding one entry per CDR3 protein. Of 200,000 to 300,000 distinct CDR3 sequences listed, about 10% were seen once; the top ten hold 6.8%. This clonotype has a count of ten or more. What it recognizes is unknown. The V end was cut by 6 bases, the J end by 0 bases, with 16 bases between. The CDR3 has 16 amino acids. The chain employs TRBV12-3 or TRBV12-4 and TRBJ2-3, with D perhaps TRBD1 or TRBD2 (6 bases each). The TCR originated in a male donor with ankylosing spondylitis or in good health (not recorded which). The material sequenced was blood, either unsorted or a sorted T cell fraction (not recorded which). CDR3 sequence: CASSPAGGPSTDTQYF. For the CDR3, the DNA is TGTGCCAGCAGCCCCGCCGGGGGCCCAAGCACAGATACGCAGTATTTT.